Shown below are 6 T cell receptor beta chains from a single sample sequenced in a study of beta chain features in type 1 diabetes. Reverse transcribing all isolated RNA meant expressed TCRB transcripts were sequenced. Sequencing used immunoSEQ multiplex PCR; TCRdb keeps in-frame clones, though not all of them. This sample yields 200,000 to 250,000 clones, of which more than 15% are seen a single time; more than 0.075% belongs to the top ten. Their specific antigens are unknown. Whole-study findings and limits: The study found moderately but significantly shorter TCRB CDR3s in all four CD4+ subsets of Type 1 diabetes patients.

Sequenced sample: naive CD4+ T cells from blood. These receptors were obtained from a man under 40 with type 1 diabetes.

A few counts support this clone. This chain joins TRBV28 and TRBJ2-1, with D unresolved. Germline CDR1 MDHEN, CDR2 SYDVKM. Trimming removed 6 bases from V and 2 bases from J, with 5 bases in between. This CDR3 contains 12 residues. CDR3 DNA: TGTGCCAGCAGCCGCGCCTACAATGAGCAGTTCTTC. Translated, it gives CASSRAYNEQFF.

This clone appeared a few times. This chain joins TRBV7-9 and TRBJ1-1; 7 bases line up with TRBD1. In germline, CDR1 is SEHNR, CDR2 FQNEAQ (reference sequence). CDR3 length: 13 amino acids. Trimming at V came to 5 bases and at J to 5 bases, leaving 5 bases not matched to a gene. Written as DNA, the CDR3 is TGTGCCAGCAGCCGACAGGGCGAGACTGAAGCTTTCTTT. Protein: CASSRQGETEAFF.

This clone was observed a few times. CDR3 nucleotides: TGCAGCGCGACCGGGACAGGGGGCGAGGAGACCCAGTACTTC. It yields the protein CSATGTGGEETQYF. The chain links TRBV29-1 to TRBJ2-5, with 12 bases that match TRBD1. Trimming at V came to 7 bases and at J to 5 bases, leaving 8 bases not matched to a gene. The CDR3 length is 14 residues. CDR1 and CDR2 (germline): SQVTM, ANQGSEA.

This chain links TRBV5-4 with TRBJ2-3; D is possibly TRBD2 (6 bases). Per the germline V gene, CDR1 is SGHNT and CDR2 is YYREEE (reference sequence). With 4 bases removed from V and 1 base from J, the gap between germline ends came to 10 bases. The CDR3 loop spans 14 amino acids. The CDR3 sequence: CASSPPSGTDTQYF. The DNA for the CDR3 is TGTGCCAGCAGCCCTCCTAGCGGCACAGATACGCAGTATTTT.

This clone was counted between two and nine times. One junction end does not reproduce the germline sequence, and a read error may be involved. V usage is TRBV29-1 and J usage is TRBJ2-6, with D hard to call. The length of the CDR3 is 10 residues. From germline, CDR1 is SQVTM and CDR2 ANQGSEA. The CDR3 is CSVGSNVLTF. As DNA, the CDR3 is TGCAGCGTTGGGTCCAACGTCCTGACTTTC.

The chain carries TRBV9 and TRBJ2-3, with TRBD1 matching over 9 bases. The V and J ends lost 6 bases and 2 bases, in that order; junction bases with no gene match: 7. Germline V gives CDR1 SGDLS, CDR2 YYNGEE. The CDR3 extends over 15 amino acids. Here the CDR3 DNA reads TGTGCCAGCACCGAGGGACAGGGCATCACAGATACGCAGTATTTT. Amino acids: CASTEGQGITDTQYF.